These 11 T cell receptor beta chains originate from one sample sequenced in a study of control samples from healthy donors and cancer patients (dated by TCRdb to the early 2020s). Receptor amplification or capture employed the immunoSEQ multiplex PCR assay. TCRdb took over this immuneACCESS table, retaining in-frame rearrangements with V and J assigned. Such tables are incomplete; in checked studies, under half of the missing clones stem from an unresolved V gene, and the remainder is unexplained. This sample holds roughly 130,000 clones; 93% were observed only once. Jointly, the top ten make up around 1.8% of the sample. Sequenced input: PBMCs. These receptors originate from a man aged 45-65 years with head and neck cancer.

The chain uses TRBV20-1 and TRBJ2-3, with a weak D call TRBD2 (6 bases). V gave up 5 bases and J gave up 7 bases, with 7 bases separating them. The CDR3 consists of 10 residues. Germline values: CDR1 DFQATT, CDR2 SNEGSKA (reference sequence). CDR3 sequence reads: CSARGYTQYF. For the CDR3, the DNA is TGCAGTGCTCGGGGGTATACGCAGTATTTT.

The V call is TRBV7-2, the J call TRBJ1-4; 12 bases are shared with TRBD1. This CDR3 comprises 14 residues. Germline V gene data show CDR1 as SGHTA and CDR2 as FQGNSA. Trimming removed 5 bases from V and 6 bases from J; junction bases left unmatched: 1. The chain's CDR3 is CASSRDRGHEKLFF. The CDR3 DNA sequence: TGTGCCAGCAGCCGGGACAGGGGGCATGAAAAACTGTTTTTT.

The chain combines TRBV7-8 with TRBJ1-3; D gene unclear. V dropped 6 bases and J dropped 1 base, with 10 bases sitting between them. CDR1 and CDR2 (germline): SGHVS, FQNEAQ. This CDR3 comprises 14 residues. The CDR3 is CASRADRSGNTIYF. The CDR3, as DNA: TGTGCCAGCAGGGCGGATCGTTCTGGAAACACCATATATTTT.

CDR3: CASSLLPGQGQRNTIYF. The CDR3 DNA sequence: TGTGCCAGCTCACTACTACCGGGACAGGGTCAAAGAAACACCATATATTTT. V gene TRBV18 combines with J gene TRBJ1-3; 9 bases match TRBD1. V dropped 4 bases and J dropped 5; count of bases not matched to a gene: 12. This CDR3 spans 17 amino acids. Germline assignment: CDR1 KGHSH and CDR2 LQKENI.

This chain connects TRBV27 to TRBJ1-1; TRBD1 agrees at 8 bases. The J segment lost 3 bases and the V segment lost 6 bases, leaving 9 bases of the junction unmatched. Germline values: CDR1 MNHEY, CDR2 SMNVEV (reference sequence). The CDR3 sequence is 15 residues long. CDR3 loop: CASSRRTGLDTEAFF. CDR3 nucleotides: TGTGCCAGCAGCCGAAGGACAGGGTTGGACACTGAAGCTTTCTTT.

The CDR3 here is CASSQYQGNQPQHF. The CDR3 DNA is TGCGCCAGCAGCCAATACCAGGGGAATCAGCCCCAGCATTTT. The genes are TRBV4-1 and TRBJ1-5; D perhaps matches TRBD1 (6 bases). There are 14 residues in the CDR3. Trimming stripped 2 bases from V and 4 bases from J, with 9 bases between. Germline V CDR1 and CDR2: MGHRA, YSYEKL.

The genes are TRBV6-5 and TRBJ2-1, with D perhaps assigned TRBD1 or TRBD2 (5 bases each). Between the trimmed V and J ends, which lost 0 bases and 6 bases, there was a span of 12 bases. The CDR3 runs to 15 residues. CDR1 and CDR2 from the germline V gene are MNHEY and SVGAGI. The CDR3 nucleotides are TGTGCCAGCAGTTACTCGGTTAGAGGGACCAATGAGCAGTTCTTC. Protein: CASSYSVRGTNEQFF.

The V call is TRBV5-1, the J call TRBJ2-5; 10 bases map to TRBD2. Looked up from germline, CDR1 is SGHRS and CDR2 is YFSETQ. This CDR3 spans 16 amino acids. V was clipped by 2 bases and J by 3 bases; unmatched bases: 7. The CDR3 loop is CASSLGGLARKETQYF. DNA of the CDR3: TGCGCCAGCAGCTTAGGGGGACTAGCGCGAAAAGAGACCCAGTACTTC.

The CDR3 sequence is CASSLVSTGNYGYTF. The CDR3 region has the DNA TGTGCCAGCAGTTTAGTCTCGACAGGAAACTATGGCTACACCTTC. This rearrangement joins TRBV28 to TRBJ1-2; D may be TRBD1 (6 bases). CDR1 is MDHEN, CDR2 SYDVKM, per germline. There are 15 residues in the CDR3. Trimming cost V 2 bases and J 2 bases, with 12 bases left between them.

This chain connects TRBV10-3 to TRBJ2-5, with D unresolved. Germline lookup yields CDR1 ENHRY and CDR2 SYGVKD. V lost 3 bases to trimming and J lost 2 bases, with 1 base between them. This CDR3 is 11 amino acids long. Here the CDR3 reads CAISEQETQYF. CDR3 sequence (DNA): TGTGCCATCAGTGAACAAGAGACCCAGTACTTC.

This rearrangement joins TRBV21-1 to TRBJ1-2; TRBD1 was called by the table and not checked on the DNA. TRBV21-1 has pseudogene status. The length of the CDR3 is 16 residues. The CDR3 nucleotides are TGTGCCAGCAGCAAGTTCCAGGGGGAGCGGAACTATGGCTACACCTTC. Translation gives CASSKFQGERNYGYTF.